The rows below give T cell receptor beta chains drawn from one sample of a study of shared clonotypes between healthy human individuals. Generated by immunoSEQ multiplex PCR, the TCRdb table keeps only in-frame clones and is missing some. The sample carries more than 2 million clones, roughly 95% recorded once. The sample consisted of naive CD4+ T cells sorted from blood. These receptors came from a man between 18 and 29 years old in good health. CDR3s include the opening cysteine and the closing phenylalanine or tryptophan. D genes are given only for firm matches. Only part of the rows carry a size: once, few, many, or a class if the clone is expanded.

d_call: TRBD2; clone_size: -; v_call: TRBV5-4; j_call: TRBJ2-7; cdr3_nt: TGTGCCAGCAGCTTTAGCGGGGGTAGCTCCTACGAGCAGTACTTC; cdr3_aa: CASSFSGGSSYEQYF
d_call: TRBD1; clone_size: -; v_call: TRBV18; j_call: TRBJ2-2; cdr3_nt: TGTGCCAGCTCACAGGACAGGGGGTTGAGCACCGGGGAGCTGTTTTTT; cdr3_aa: CASSQDRGLSTGELFF
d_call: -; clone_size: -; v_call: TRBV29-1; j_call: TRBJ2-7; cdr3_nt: TGCAGCGTTGAGGCCAGGCCTTCCTACGAGCAGTACTTC; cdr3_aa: CSVEARPSYEQYF
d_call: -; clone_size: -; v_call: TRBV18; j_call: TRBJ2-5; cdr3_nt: TGTGCCAGCTCACCAAATGAGGGGACCCAAGAGACCCAGTACTTC; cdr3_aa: CASSPNEGTQETQYF
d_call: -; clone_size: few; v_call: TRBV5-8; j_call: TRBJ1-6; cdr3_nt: TGTGCCAGCAGCTTCCCAAGGTCTGGGACGGCGATCTATAATTCACCCCTCCACTTT; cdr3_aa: CASSFPRSGTAIYNSPLHF
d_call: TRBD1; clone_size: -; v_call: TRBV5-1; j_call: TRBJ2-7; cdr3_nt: TGCGCCAGCAGCTTGAGGGGGCCACACTACGAGCAGTACTTC; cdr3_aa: CASSLRGPHYEQYF
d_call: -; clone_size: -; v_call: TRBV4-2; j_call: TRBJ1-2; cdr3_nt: TGTGCCAGCAGCCAAGATCTAGGAACCTATGGCTACACCTTC; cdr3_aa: CASSQDLGTYGYTF
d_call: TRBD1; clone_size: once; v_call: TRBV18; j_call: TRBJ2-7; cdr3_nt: TGTGCCAGCTCACCACTACCGGGACAGATGGTGGCCGAGCAGTACTTC; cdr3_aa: CASSPLPGQMVAEQYF
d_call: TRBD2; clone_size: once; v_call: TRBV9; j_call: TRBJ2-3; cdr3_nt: TGTGCCAGCAGCATACGACTAGCGGGGACAGATACGCAGTATTTT; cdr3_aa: CASSIRLAGTDTQYF
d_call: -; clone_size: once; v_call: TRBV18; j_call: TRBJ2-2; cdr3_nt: TGTGCCAGCTCATGGACGGTCGTGAACACCGGGGAGCTGTTTTTT; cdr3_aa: CASSWTVVNTGELFF
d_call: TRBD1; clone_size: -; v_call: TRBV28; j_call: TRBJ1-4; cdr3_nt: TGTGCCAGCAGTGTACTTGGGACAGAGAATGAAAAACTGTTTTTT; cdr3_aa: CASSVLGTENEKLFF
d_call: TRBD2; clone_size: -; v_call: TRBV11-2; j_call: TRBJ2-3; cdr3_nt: TGTGCCAGCAGATCACTAGCGGGAGCGGCAGATACGCAGTATTTT; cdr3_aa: CASRSLAGAADTQYF
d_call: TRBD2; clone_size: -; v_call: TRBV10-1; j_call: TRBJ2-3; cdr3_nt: TGCGCCAGCAGTGAGTCCCGTAGCGGGGGGGGCACAGATACGCAGTATTTT; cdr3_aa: CASSESRSGGGTDTQYF
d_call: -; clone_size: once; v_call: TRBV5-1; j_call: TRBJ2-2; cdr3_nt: TGCGCCAGCAGCTTGAAGGTTGTTGGGACCGGGGAGCTGTTTTTT; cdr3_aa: CASSLKVVGTGELFF
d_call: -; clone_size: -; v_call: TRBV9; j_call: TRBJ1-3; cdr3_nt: TGTGCCAGCAGCGCCGGGCCCTCTGGAAACACCATATATTTT; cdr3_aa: CASSAGPSGNTIYF
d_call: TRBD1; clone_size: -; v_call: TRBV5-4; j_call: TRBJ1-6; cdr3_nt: TGTGCCAGCAGCTTGGGGGGGGACAGCTCCTATAATTCACCCCTCCACTTT; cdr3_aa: CASSLGGDSSYNSPLHF
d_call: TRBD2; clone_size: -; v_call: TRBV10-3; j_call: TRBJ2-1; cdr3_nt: TGTGCCATCACTGCCACTAGCGGGGTATACAATGAGCAGTTCTTC; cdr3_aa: CAITATSGVYNEQFF
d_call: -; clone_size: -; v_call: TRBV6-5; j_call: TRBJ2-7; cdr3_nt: TGTGCCAGCAGTTACGCCAGGGGGGAGTACGAGCAGTACTTC; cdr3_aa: CASSYARGEYEQYF
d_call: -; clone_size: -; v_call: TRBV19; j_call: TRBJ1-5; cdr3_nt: TGTGCCAGTAGTAAGTCCCTCCAGGAGAATCAGCCCCAGCATTTT; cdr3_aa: CASSKSLQENQPQHF
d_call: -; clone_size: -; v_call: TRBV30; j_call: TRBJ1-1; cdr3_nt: TGTGCCTGGAGTGTAGTGGGGGCAAACACTGAAGCTTTCTTT; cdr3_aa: CAWSVVGANTEAFF
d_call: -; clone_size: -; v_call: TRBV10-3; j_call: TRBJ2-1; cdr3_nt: TGTGCCATCGGGTGGATTTACAATGAGCAGTTCTTC; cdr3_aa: CAIGWIYNEQFF
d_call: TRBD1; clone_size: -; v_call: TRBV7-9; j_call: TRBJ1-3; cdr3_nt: TGTGCCAGCACCACCCTGGGACAGGACTCTGGAAACACCATATATTTT; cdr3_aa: CASTTLGQDSGNTIYF
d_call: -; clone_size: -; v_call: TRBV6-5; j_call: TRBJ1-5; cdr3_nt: TGTGCCAGCAGTTCGGACTCAAGAGGTCAGCCCCAGCATTTT; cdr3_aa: CASSSDSRGQPQHF
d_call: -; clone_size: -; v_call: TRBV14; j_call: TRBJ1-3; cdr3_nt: TGTGCCAGCAGCCAAGTGCTCCCTGCTGGAAACACCATATATTTT; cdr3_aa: CASSQVLPAGNTIYF
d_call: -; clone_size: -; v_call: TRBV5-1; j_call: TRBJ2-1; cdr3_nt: TGCGCCAGCAGCCCCCGAGCAGGTTTCCAAAACAATGAGCAGTTCTTC; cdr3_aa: CASSPRAGFQNNEQFF
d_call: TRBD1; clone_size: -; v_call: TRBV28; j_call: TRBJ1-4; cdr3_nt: TGTGCCAGCAGTTCGGGACAGTCTAATGAAAAACTGTTTTTT; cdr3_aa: CASSSGQSNEKLFF
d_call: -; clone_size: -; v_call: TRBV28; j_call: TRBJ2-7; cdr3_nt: TGTGCCAGCAGTGGGACTGCTGTAGGTCCCTACGAGCAGTACTTC; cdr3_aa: CASSGTAVGPYEQYF
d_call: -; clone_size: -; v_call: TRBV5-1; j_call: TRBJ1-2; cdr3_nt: TGCGCCAGCAGCTTGACAGGGACTAACTATGGCTACACCTTC; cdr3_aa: CASSLTGTNYGYTF
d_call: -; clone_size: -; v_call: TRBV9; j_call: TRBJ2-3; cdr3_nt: TGTGCCAGCAGCGTGGGACTCTCAGATACGCAGTATTTT; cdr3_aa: CASSVGLSDTQYF
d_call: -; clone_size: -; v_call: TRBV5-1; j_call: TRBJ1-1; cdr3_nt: TGCGCCAGCAAATTGGCATTGAACACTGAAGCTTTCTTT; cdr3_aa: CASKLALNTEAFF
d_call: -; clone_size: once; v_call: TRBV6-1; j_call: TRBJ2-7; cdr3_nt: TGTGCCAGCAGGGGGGGGGCTTCCTACGAGCAGTACTTC; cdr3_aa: CASRGGASYEQYF
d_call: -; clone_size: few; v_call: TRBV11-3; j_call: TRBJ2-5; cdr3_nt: TGTGCCAGCAGCTTAGAAGGCGGAGGGGAGACCCAGTACTTC; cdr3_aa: CASSLEGGGETQYF
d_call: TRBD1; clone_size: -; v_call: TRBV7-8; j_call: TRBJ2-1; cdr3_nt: TGTGCCAGCAGCTTAGGACAGGGGGCCTACAATGAGCAGTTCTTC; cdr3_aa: CASSLGQGAYNEQFF
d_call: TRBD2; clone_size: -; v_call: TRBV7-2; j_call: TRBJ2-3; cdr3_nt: TGTGCCAGCAGCTTTAGAGCGGGAGGGTCAGATACGCAGTATTTT; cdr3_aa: CASSFRAGGSDTQYF
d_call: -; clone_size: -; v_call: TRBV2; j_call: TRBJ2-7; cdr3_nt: TGTGCCAGCGTAGAGGCCTACGAGCAGTACTTC; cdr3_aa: CASVEAYEQYF
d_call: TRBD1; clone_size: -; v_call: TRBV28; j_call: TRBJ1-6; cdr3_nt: TGTGCCAGCAGTTTGTGGGACAGACTTAATTCACCCCTCCACTTT; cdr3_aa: CASSLWDRLNSPLHF
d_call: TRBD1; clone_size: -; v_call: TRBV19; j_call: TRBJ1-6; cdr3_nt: TGTGCCAGTAGGGAGGACAGGGTTAATTCACCCCTCCACTTT; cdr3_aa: CASREDRVNSPLHF
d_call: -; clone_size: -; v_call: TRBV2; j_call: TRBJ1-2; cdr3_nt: TGTGCCAGCAGTATTACAGGACTCTATGGCTACACCTTC; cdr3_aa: CASSITGLYGYTF
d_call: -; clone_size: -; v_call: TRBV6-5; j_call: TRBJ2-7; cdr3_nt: TGTGCCAGCAGCCTAGCGATGGCCTCCTACGAGCAGTACTTC; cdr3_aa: CASSLAMASYEQYF
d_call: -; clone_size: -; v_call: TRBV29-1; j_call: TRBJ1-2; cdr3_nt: TGCAGCGTGACTCAAAACTATGGCTACACCTTC; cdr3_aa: CSVTQNYGYTF
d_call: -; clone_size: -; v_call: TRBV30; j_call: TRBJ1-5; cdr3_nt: TGTGCCTGGAGTGGCCCCCTACAAGTCCCGGATCAGCCCCAGCATTTT; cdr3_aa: CAWSGPLQVPDQPQHF
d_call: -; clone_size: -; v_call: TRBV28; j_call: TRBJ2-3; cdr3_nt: TGTGCCACCGATGTGGGGCCCACAGATACGCAGTATTTT; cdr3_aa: CATDVGPTDTQYF
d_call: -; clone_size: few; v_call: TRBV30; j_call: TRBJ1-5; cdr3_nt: TGTGCCTGGAGTTCGCAGGGAGGAAGTCAGCCCCAGCATTTT; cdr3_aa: CAWSSQGGSQPQHF
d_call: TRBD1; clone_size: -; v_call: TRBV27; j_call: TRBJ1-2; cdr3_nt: TGTGCCAGCAGTTTACGAGGGGGCAGCTATGGCTACACCTTC; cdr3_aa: CASSLRGGSYGYTF
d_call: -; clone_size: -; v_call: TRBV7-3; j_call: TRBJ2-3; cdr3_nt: TGTGCCAGCAGCTTAACCTACTCCCTCATCACAGATACGCAGTATTTT; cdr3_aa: CASSLTYSLITDTQYF
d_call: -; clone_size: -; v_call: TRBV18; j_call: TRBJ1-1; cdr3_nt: TGTGCCAGCTCACCGACAGGAATGAACACTGAAGCTTTCTTT; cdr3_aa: CASSPTGMNTEAFF
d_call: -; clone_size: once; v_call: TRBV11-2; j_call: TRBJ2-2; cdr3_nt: TGTGCCAGCAGCTCCCTATCGCAGGGGGGGACCGGGGAGCTGTTTTTT; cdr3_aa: CASSSLSQGGTGELFF
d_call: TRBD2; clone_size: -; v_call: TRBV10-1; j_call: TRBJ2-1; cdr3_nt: TGCGCCAGCAGCCGGGGACTAGCCGCTCAGTTCTTC; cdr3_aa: CASSRGLAAQFF
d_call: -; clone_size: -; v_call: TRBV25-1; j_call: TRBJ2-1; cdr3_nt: TGTGCCAGCAGTGCTGGGGGGGCAGGGGCGAGGGGTGAGCAGTTCTTC; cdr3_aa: CASSAGGAGARGEQFF
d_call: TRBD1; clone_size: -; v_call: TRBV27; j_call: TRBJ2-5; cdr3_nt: TGTGCCAGCAGCGGATGGACAGGGGGCGCAAAGACCCAGTACTTC; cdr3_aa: CASSGWTGGAKTQYF
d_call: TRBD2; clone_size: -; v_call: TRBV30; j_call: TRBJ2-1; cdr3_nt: TGTGCCTGGGCTAGCGGGGGGGCCCAACATGAGCAGTTCTTC; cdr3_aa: CAWASGGAQHEQFF
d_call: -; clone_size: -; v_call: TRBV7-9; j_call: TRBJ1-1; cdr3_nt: TGTGCCAGCAGCTTAGGGCAGAAGGCTTTCTTT; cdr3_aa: CASSLGQKAFF
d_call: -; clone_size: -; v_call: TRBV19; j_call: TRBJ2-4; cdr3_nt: TGTGCCAGTAGTATAGATTGGACCCCTGACCCTGCCAAAAACATTCAGTACTTC; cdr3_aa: CASSIDWTPDPAKNIQYF
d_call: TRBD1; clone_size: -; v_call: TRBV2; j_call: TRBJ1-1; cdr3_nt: TGTGCCAGCAGGCCCAACGGACAGGCCTTGAACACTGAAGCTTTCTTT; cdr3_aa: CASRPNGQALNTEAFF
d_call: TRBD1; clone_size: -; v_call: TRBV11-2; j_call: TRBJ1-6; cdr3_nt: TGTGCCAGCAGCTCCGGGGACAGATCCTATAATTCACCCCTCCACTTT; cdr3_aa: CASSSGDRSYNSPLHF